Each of the 20 T cell receptor beta chains below was sequenced from the same sample in a study of cytomegalovirus exposure and HLA in healthy donors. PCR was performed using 60 Vbeta and 13 Jbeta primers. Profiling relied on immunoSEQ multiplex PCR, and the TCRdb table lists in-frame clones only, not all of them. The sample records roughly 180,000 clones, around 75% being singletons. The sequenced sample was PBMCs. The receptors shown here come from a female donor in good health and CMV-seronegative.

The gene calls are TRBV11-3 and TRBJ2-2, with 7 bases that match TRBD2. The length of the CDR3 is 14 residues. V lost 5 bases and J lost 5; bases outside the gene matches: 5. CDR1 is SGHNT, CDR2 YENEEA, per germline. CDR3 in amino acids: CASSRTSRTGELFF. The CDR3 DNA is TGTGCCAGCAGCCGGACTAGTCGGACCGGGGAGCTGTTTTTT.

This clone was seen more than once but under ten times. The CDR3 DNA reads as TGTGCCAGCAGCACCCACGACTCCAACTCACCCCTCCACTTT. Translated: CASSTHDSNSPLHF. V gene TRBV11-1 combines with J gene TRBJ1-6; no clear D. Between the trimmed V and J ends, which lost 5 bases and 10 bases, there was a span of 15 bases. The germline gives CDR1 SGHAT, CDR2 FQDESV (reference sequence). CDR3 length: 14 amino acids.

The V call is TRBV7-9, the J call TRBJ2-7; D is unclear. Germline V gene data show CDR1 as SEHNR and CDR2 as FQNEAQ (reference sequence). The CDR3 contains 13 residues. The V end was cut by 4 bases, the J end by 2 bases, with 9 bases between. For the CDR3, the DNA is TGTGCCAGCAGCTCTGTCTCTGCCTACGAGCAGTACTTC. This translates into CASSSVSAYEQYF.

The chain has TRBV19 and TRBJ1-2, with D unresolved. This CDR3 contains 12 residues. Germline V lookup: CDR1 LNHDA, CDR2 SQIVND (reference sequence). V dropped 3 bases and J dropped 3 bases, with 5 bases sitting between them. The CDR3 loop reads CASSIQDYGYTF. CDR3 sequence (DNA): TGTGCCAGTAGTATCCAGGACTATGGCTACACCTTC. Together with reference TRBV19 and TRBJ1-2, the CDR3 gives the full variable domain: DGGITQSPKYLFRKEGQNVTLSCEQNLNHDAMYWYRQDPGQGLRLIYYSQIVNDFQKGDIAEGYSVSREKKESFPLTVTSAQKNPTAFYLCASSIQDYGYTFGSGTRLTVV.

The rearrangement links TRBV18 to TRBJ2-3; D is perhaps TRBD2 (6 bases). The ends were cut back, 6 bases at V and 4 bases at J, with 11 bases in the middle. CDR1 is KGHSH and CDR2 is LQKENI in the germline V gene. This CDR3 is built from 13 residues. CDR3 sequence: CASSLGGSDTQYF. In DNA, the CDR3 is TGTGCCAGCTCCCTTGGGGGGTCAGATACGCAGTATTTT.

CDR3 region: CASSLLEGGFHEQYF. CDR3 sequence (DNA): TGTGCCAGCTCACTATTGGAGGGAGGATTCCACGAGCAGTACTTC. The rearrangement uses TRBV18 and TRBJ2-7; tentative D call: TRBD2 (6 bases). Per the germline V gene, CDR1 is KGHSH and CDR2 is LQKENI. CDR3 size: 15 residues. V was clipped by 4 bases and J by 5 bases, with 18 bases between them.

For the CDR3, the DNA is TGCGCCAGCAGCTTGGGCCGGCGGCAGGGGGGAGAGACCCAGTACTTC. The encoded protein is CASSLGRRQGGETQYF. V and J are TRBV5-1 and TRBJ2-5; a possible D gene is TRBD1 (7 bases). The germline V and J ends were trimmed by 0 bases and 4 bases, with 16 bases remaining between them. There are 16 residues in the CDR3. Germline V gene lookup returns CDR1 SGHRS and CDR2 YFSETQ.

This sequence joins TRBV9 and TRBJ1-1, with 7 nucleotides matching TRBD1. The CDR3 is 14 residues long. With 1 base clipped from V and 4 bases from J, the junction kept 4 bases outside the gene matches. The germline CDR1 and CDR2 sequences are SGDLS and YYNGEE. For the CDR3, the DNA is TGTGCCAGCAGCGTAAGGTCAGGGGGCACTGAAGCTTTCTTT. It specifies CASSVRSGGTEAFF.

This sequence joins TRBV7-2 and TRBJ2-1; D gene unclear. The germline gives CDR1 SGHTA, CDR2 FQGNSA. The CDR3 totals 15 residues. Deletions cut 4 bases from V and 0 bases from J, with 10 bases between. The CDR3 DNA follows: TGTGCCAGCAGCTCGAGACGGAGCTCCTACAATGAGCAGTTCTTC. Its protein is CASSSRRSSYNEQFF.

This clone occurred once. V and J are TRBV6-1 and TRBJ2-3; TRBD1 aligns across 7 bases. The V segment lost 6 bases and the J segment 3 bases; nucleotides outside the gene matches: 9. The germline gives CDR1 MNHNS, CDR2 SASEGT. The CDR3 runs 15 residues. The CDR3 DNA reads as TGTGCCAGCAGCCCTAACAGGGGAGCGACAGATACGCAGTATTTT. This gives the protein CASSPNRGATDTQYF.

The J gene is TRBJ2-7, the V gene TRBV2, with no clear D. The CDR3 totals 12 residues. The germline gives CDR1 SNHLY, CDR2 FYNNEI. The V gene lost 10 bases and the J gene lost 2 bases, with 12 bases spanning the gap. This chain's CDR3 is CATAGAPYEQYF. As DNA, the CDR3 is TGTGCCACCGCCGGAGCGCCCTACGAGCAGTACTTC.

This chain links TRBV28 with TRBJ2-1, with 9 nucleotides matching TRBD1. Per the germline V gene, CDR1 is MDHEN and CDR2 is SYDVKM. There are 15 residues in the CDR3. Trimming at V came to 3 bases and at J to 5 bases, leaving 5 bases not matched to a gene. The chain's CDR3 is CASSFAGTGNNEQFF. CDR3 in DNA: TGTGCCAGCAGTTTTGCCGGGACAGGGAACAATGAGCAGTTCTTC.

Details on this clone: The same CDR3 is also encoded by other DNA sequences in this sample. This chain connects TRBV6-5 to TRBJ1-2; 7 bases map to TRBD1. CDR3 length: 14 residues. Germline V gives CDR1 MNHEY, CDR2 SVGAGI. With 2 bases clipped from V and 4 bases from J, the junction kept 4 bases outside the gene matches. CDR3 loop: CASSYARDSYGYTF. CDR3 bases: TGTGCCAGCAGTTACGCCCGGGACAGCTATGGCTACACCTTC.

The CDR3 is CASTRDTQYF. The CDR3 DNA is TGTGCCAGCACCAGAGATACGCAGTATTTT. The chain joins TRBV7-9 to TRBJ2-3; unclear D gene. Per germline, CDR1 SEHNR and CDR2 FQNEAQ (reference sequence). The CDR3 spans 10 residues. The ends were cut back, 7 bases at V and 5 bases at J, with 4 bases in the middle.

This chain links TRBV14 with TRBJ1-1; TRBD1 matches at 8 bases. Per the germline V gene, CDR1 is SGHDN and CDR2 is FVKESK. Trimming removed 8 bases from V and 7 bases from J; junction bases left unmatched: 3. The CDR3 has 11 amino acids. CDR3 nucleotide sequence: TGTGCCAGCGGACAGGGTCGTGAAGCTTTCTTT. It is translated as CASGQGREAFF.

This chain uses TRBV2 with TRBJ1-6; D perhaps matches TRBD1 (5 bases). This CDR3 has 13 amino acids. V was shortened by 6 bases and J by 7 bases, with 10 bases between the two germline ends. The germline CDR1 and CDR2 sequences are SNHLY and FYNNEI. CDR3 coding DNA: TGTGCCAGCAGGGCAACAGGAAATTCACCCCTCCACTTT. It encodes CASRATGNSPLHF.

The chain links TRBV9 to TRBJ2-7; D ambiguous. The CDR3 totals 14 residues. CDR1 SGDLS and CDR2 YYNGEE come from the germline V gene. Between the trimmed V and J ends, which lost 0 bases and 6 bases, there was a span of 13 bases. The CDR3 sequence: CASSVESVRGEQYF. CDR3 coding DNA: TGTGCCAGCAGCGTAGAAAGTGTGAGAGGCGAGCAGTACTTC.

This clone was picked up a small number of times. V gene TRBV7-9 combines with J gene TRBJ2-1; tentatively, D is TRBD2 (6 bases). Germline CDR1 reads SEHNR; CDR2 reads FQNEAQ (reference sequence). The CDR3 consists of 16 residues. Trimming stripped 7 bases from V and 5 bases from J, with 21 bases between. CDR3 bases: TGTGCCAGCACCCCGCGGGGTCCTCGTATCAACAATGAGCAGTTCTTC. Its protein product is CASTPRGPRINNEQFF.

This chain joins TRBV5-1 and TRBJ2-7; 9 bases map to TRBD2. Germline CDR1 and CDR2: SGHRS and YFSETQ. Trimming removed 5 bases from V and 6 bases from J; junction bases left unmatched: 12. CDR3 length: 15 residues. The chain's CDR3 is CASSSQREVGGEQYF. In nucleotides, the CDR3 is TGCGCCAGCAGTTCGCAGCGGGAGGTTGGAGGCGAGCAGTACTTC.

V usage is TRBV11-2 and J usage is TRBJ1-1, with unresolved D. Germline CDR1 SGHAT, CDR2 FQNNGV. Trimming took 3 bases from V and 0 from J, leaving 11 bases between them. This CDR3 contains 15 residues. The CDR3 sequence is CASSFVGEMNTEAFF. CDR3 DNA: TGTGCCAGCAGCTTCGTTGGAGAAATGAACACTGAAGCTTTCTTT.